Listed below are T cell receptor beta chains from one sample, sequenced in a study of blood T cell repertoires in COVID-19. The assay was immunoSEQ multiplex PCR, and TCRdb's table has in-frame clones only and misses some. Of 65,000 to 95,000 clones in the sample, roughly 80% were seen once. The sequencing input was peripheral blood. These receptors were obtained from a man at least 80 years old with active or convalescent COVID-19. Both conserved end residues are part of each CDR3.

>TRBV6-5
CAAKRQGYYGYTF
>TRBV4-2
CASSQDGTENNEQFF
>TRBV18
CASSPRQGSTDTQYF
>TRBV4-2
CASSQETQDTAGNTIYF
>TRBV19
CASRGTYLTEAFF
>TRBV3-1/TRBV3-2
CASSQGGVGVSPLHF
>TRBV28
CASSFPPPGNIQYF
>TRBV7-8
CASSLLTGGQPTYNEQFF
>TRBV10-2
CASSGVQGQGAPGETQYF
>TRBV19
CASRSRVGNQPQHF
>TRBV28
CAAARQGDYGYTF
>TRBV28
CASSFGGVGGYTF
>TRBV3-1/TRBV3-2
CASSRDRENEKLFF
>TRBV9
CASSSRDRGTLGTEAFF
>TRBV7-2
CASSLVGGTNYGYTF
>TRBV5-1
CASSLILAGVSYNEQFF
>TRBV7-4
CASSPLSGQSNSPLHF
>TRBV5-5
CASSGDRVRNSPLHF
>TRBV7-9
CASSLNTVGETQYF
>TRBV15
CATSRNPGSEETQYF
>TRBV3-1/TRBV3-2
CASSYTSGGPPDTQYF
>TRBV2
CATTVSGNTIYF
>TRBV7-6
CASSLPGRGTGELFF
>TRBV30
CAWNYNSGNTIYF
>TRBV3-1/TRBV3-2
CASSPRSGGDTEAFF
>TRBV29-1
CSAGTSGSFDEQFF
>TRBV6-4
CASSPGNQETQYF
>TRBV6-2/TRBV6-3
CASRYNTGWTEAFF
>TRBV4-1
CASSQRDRGLDIQYF
>TRBV5-1
CASSLGTQGAREQFF
>TRBV5-6
CASSSSQRHITDTQYF
>TRBV18
CASSQGQPLTGELFF
>TRBV2
CASSEMTGGDQPQHF
>TRBV5-1
CASSRETRNEKLFF
>TRBV19
CASSRSSGQKNEKLFF
>TRBV3-1/TRBV3-2
CASSTTTTNEKLFF
>TRBV6-1
CASSEGWGLQETQYF
>TRBV28
CASRGRGISNQPQHF
>TRBV18
CASSPDGQRKTQYF
>TRBV6-1
CASSEASAASYGYTF
>TRBV11-3
CASSLERNEQFF
>TRBV2
CASSERRVRGTNQPQHF
>TRBV12-3/TRBV12-4
CASGGMRDSPLHF
>TRBV7-9
CASSLGDGYTF
>TRBV18
CASSPVTQGSVSTDTQYF
>TRBV9
CASSLGGGARSETQYF
>TRBV19
CASSIRGGGYGYTF
>TRBV5-1
CASSSQGWDSPLHF
>TRBV7-8
CASSFGTSDAGELFF
>TRBV24-1
CATSERTGPLYNEQFF
>TRBV25-1
CASRQTGEGQPQHF
>TRBV25-1
CASSPWTGGVSNTGELFF
>TRBV7-9
CASAGAAYGYTF
>TRBV18
CASSPDNNSNQPQHF
>TRBV19
CASGEQGAGSEKLFF
>TRBV1
CTSSQDSEAGEADTQYF
>TRBV2
CASRRRPDRVGQPQHF
>TRBV5-5
CASSFPQGYGYTF
>TRBV19
CASSDRGDDYTF
>TRBV5-1
CASSLVPESTDTQYF